The sequence of this T cell receptor (beta chain) was determined in a study of identical twins. Study-level findings and limits: Insertions were fewer in abundant cord blood beta clonotypes, whereas memory repertoires showed none of this pattern. Partial confounding of zero-insertion analyses by invariant MAIT and iNKT cells was possible. Cross-sectional statistics underpinned the conclusions; the same donors were not followed.

Each CDR3 protein is one row after TCRdb ran MiXCR on the 5' RACE reads. The data contain 420,000 or so distinct CDR3 sequences, approximately 17% of them singletons. All donors comprised healthy Caucasians. This CDR3 contains 16 residues. V lost 2 bases and J 6 bases, leaving 20 bases between the germline ends. Germline V lookup: CDR1 LNHNV, CDR2 YYDKDF (reference sequence). A remark on this clonotype: What it binds is unknown.

This TCR was sampled from a middle-aged man in good health. The chain uses TRBV15 and TRBJ2-7; unclear D gene. The sequenced sample was naive T cells sorted from blood. In DNA, the CDR3 is TGTGCCACCAGCAGACGACGGGTAATGACCCCGGGCGAGCAGTACTTC. This codes for CATSRRRVMTPGEQYF.